This TCR beta chain stems from a study of CD8+CD57+ T cells in acquired aplastic anemia. Study in general: The study obtained an average of approximately 3 ug of DNA from sorted CD4+ and CD8+ cells.

Selection for sequencing was limited to patients who had shown CD8+CD57+ cell expansion by flow cytometry. Genomic DNA, serving as template, underwent TCR beta VDJ and CDR3 profiling. TCRdb re-derived calls from the reads in MiXCR, one entry per CDR3 protein. The sample yields under 200,000 distinct CDR3 sequences, less than 60% seen once. CDR1 is SGHKS, CDR2 YYEKEE, per germline (reference sequence). This CDR3 comprises 13 residues. With 4 bases clipped from V and 9 bases from J, the junction kept 5 bases outside the gene matches. The genes are TRBV5-5 and TRBJ2-1, with 9 bases aligning to TRBD1. Material for sequencing was sorted CD4+, CD8+, or CD8+CD57+ T cells (not recorded which) from PBMCs. The receptor's source is a human donor with aplastic anemia. The CDR3 sequence is CASSKGQGSEQFF. In DNA, the CDR3 is TGTGCCAGCAGCAAGGGACAGGGCAGTGAGCAGTTCTTC.